This T cell receptor beta chain emerged from a study of blood T cell repertoires in COVID-19. Study-wide background: PBMCs, B-cell-depleted T cells, or T cells were the source of the cDNA or gDNA that made up the material.

The CDR3 runs to 18 residues. The V gene's germline CDR1 is KGHSH and CDR2 LQKENI. V was clipped by 1 base and J by 7 bases; unmatched bases: 11. In the original workflow: By means of reference gene primer amplification, nucleated cell counts were estimated. Some clones are missing from TCRdb's copy, which holds only in-frame ones; the method was immunoSEQ multiplex PCR. V and J calls and clone size come straight from that table; D and trimming were deduced from the DNA. The sample lists 130,000 or so clones, roughly 89% occurring once. J is TRBJ2-1 and V is TRBV18; 12 bases agree with TRBD2. The receptor's source is a man in his fifties with active or convalescent COVID-19. The source material was peripheral blood. The CDR3 DNA reads TGTGCCAGCTCACCACGGCTAGCGGGGGGGCCGGATTTTAATGAGCAGTTCTTC. This sequence encodes CASSPRLAGGPDFNEQFF.